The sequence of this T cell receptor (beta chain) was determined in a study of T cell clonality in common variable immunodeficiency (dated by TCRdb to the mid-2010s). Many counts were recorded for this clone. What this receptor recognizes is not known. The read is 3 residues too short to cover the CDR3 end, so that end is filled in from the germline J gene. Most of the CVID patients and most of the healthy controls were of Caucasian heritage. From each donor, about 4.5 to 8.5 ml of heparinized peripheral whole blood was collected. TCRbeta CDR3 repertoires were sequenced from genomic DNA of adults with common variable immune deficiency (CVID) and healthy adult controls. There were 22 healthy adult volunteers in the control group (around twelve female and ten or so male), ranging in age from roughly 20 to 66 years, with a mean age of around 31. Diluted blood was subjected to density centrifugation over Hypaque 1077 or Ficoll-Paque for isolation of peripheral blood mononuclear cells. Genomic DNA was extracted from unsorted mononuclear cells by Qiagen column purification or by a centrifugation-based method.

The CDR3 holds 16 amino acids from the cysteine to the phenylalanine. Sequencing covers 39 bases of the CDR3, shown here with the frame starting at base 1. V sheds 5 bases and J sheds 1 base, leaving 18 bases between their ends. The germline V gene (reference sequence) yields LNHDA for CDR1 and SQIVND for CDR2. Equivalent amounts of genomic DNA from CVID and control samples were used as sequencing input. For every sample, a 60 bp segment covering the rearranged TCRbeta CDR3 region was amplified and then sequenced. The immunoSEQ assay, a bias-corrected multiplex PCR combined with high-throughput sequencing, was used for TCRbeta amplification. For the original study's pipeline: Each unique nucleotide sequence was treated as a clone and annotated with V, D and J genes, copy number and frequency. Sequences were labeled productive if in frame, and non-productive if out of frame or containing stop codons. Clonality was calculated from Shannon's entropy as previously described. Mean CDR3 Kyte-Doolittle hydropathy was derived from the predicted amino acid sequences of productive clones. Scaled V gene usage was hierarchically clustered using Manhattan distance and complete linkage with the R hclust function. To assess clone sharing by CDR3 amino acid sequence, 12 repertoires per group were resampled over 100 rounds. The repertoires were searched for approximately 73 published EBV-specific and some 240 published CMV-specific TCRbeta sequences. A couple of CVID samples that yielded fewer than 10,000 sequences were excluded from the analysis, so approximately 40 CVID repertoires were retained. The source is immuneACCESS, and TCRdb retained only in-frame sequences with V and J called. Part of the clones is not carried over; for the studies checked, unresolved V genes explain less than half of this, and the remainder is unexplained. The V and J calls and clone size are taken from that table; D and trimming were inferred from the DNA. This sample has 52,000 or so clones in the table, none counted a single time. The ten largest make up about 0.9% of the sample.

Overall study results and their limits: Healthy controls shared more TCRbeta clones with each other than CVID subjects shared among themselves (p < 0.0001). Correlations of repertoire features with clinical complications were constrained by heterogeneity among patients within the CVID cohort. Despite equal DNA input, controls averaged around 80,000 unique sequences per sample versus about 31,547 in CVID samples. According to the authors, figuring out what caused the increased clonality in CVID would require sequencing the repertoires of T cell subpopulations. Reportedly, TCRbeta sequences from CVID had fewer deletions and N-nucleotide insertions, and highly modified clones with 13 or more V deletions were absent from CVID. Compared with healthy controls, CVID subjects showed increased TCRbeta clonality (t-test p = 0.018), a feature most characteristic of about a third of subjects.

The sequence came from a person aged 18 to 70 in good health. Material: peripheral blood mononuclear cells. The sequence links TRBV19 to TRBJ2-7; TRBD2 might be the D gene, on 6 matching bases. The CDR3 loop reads CASSSMTSDGSYEQYF. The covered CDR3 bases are TGTGCCAGTAGTTCCATGACTAGTGACGGTTCCTACGAG.